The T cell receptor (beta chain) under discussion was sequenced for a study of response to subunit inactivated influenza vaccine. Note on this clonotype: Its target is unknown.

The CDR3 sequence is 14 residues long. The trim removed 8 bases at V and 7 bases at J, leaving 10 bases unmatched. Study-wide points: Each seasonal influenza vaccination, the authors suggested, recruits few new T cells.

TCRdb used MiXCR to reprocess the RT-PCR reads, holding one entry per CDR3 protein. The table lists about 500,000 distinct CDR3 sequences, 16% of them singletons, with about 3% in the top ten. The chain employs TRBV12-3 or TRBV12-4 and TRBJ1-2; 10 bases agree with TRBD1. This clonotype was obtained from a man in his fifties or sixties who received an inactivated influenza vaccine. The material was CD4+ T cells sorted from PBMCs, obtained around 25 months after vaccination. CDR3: CASVRGTGDFGYTF. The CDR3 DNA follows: TGTGCCAGCGTTCGTGGGACAGGGGATTTTGGCTACACCTTC.